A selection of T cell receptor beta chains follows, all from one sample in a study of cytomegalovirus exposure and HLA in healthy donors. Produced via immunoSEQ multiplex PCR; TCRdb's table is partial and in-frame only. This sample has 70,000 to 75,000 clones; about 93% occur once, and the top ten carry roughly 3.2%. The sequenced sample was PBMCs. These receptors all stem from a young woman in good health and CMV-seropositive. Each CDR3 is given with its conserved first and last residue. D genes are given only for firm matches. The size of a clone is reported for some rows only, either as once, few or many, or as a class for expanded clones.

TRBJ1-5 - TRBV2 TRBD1 CASSEGTGNQPQHF TGTGCCAGCAGTGAAGGGACAGGAAATCAGCCCCAGCATTTT
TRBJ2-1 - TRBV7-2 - CASNLHYEQFF TGTGCCAGCAACCTGCACTATGAGCAGTTCTTC
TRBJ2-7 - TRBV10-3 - CAMEIPYEQYF TGTGCCATGGAGATTCCCTACGAGCAGTACTTC
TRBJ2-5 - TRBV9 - CASSVGASSQETQYF TGTGCCAGCAGCGTAGGGGCTAGCAGCCAAGAGACCCAGTACTTC
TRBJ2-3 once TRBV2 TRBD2 CASIAGGTDTQYF TGTGCCAGCATAGCGGGGGGCACAGATACGCAGTATTTT
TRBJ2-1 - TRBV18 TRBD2 CASSPLGTSGNNEQFF TGTGCCAGCTCACCACTAGGGACTAGCGGAAACAATGAGCAGTTCTTC
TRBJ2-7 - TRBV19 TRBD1 CASSITGGYEQYF TGTGCCAGTAGTATTACAGGGGGCTACGAGCAGTACTTC
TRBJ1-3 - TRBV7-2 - CASSSSLSGSGNTIYF TGTGCCAGCAGCTCTAGTTTATCCGGCTCTGGAAACACCATATATTTT
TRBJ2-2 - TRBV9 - CASSGVAANTGELFF TGTGCCAGCAGCGGGGTAGCGGCGAACACCGGGGAGCTGTTTTTT
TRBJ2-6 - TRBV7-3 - CASSSQTRVSGANVLTF TGTGCCAGCAGCTCACAAACCAGGGTCTCTGGGGCCAACGTCCTGACTTTC
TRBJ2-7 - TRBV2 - CASTAGGGEQYF TGTGCCAGCACCGCCGGAGGAGGTGAGCAGTACTTC
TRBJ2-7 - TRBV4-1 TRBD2 CASSQLAGGNYEQYF TGCGCCAGCAGCCAGTTAGCGGGGGGAAACTACGAGCAGTACTTC
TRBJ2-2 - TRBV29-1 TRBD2 CSVVASGISGELFF TGCAGCGTTGTTGCTAGCGGGATATCCGGGGAGCTGTTTTTT
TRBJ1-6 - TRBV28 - CASRPWGGQGSPLHF TGTGCCAGCAGACCCTGGGGGGGGCAAGGTTCACCCCTCCACTTT
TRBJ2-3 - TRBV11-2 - CASSLGGFRPTDTQYF TGTGCCAGCAGCTTAGGTGGTTTCAGGCCCACAGATACGCAGTATTTT
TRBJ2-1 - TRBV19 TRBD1 CASSILDRDNEQFF TGTGCCAGTAGTATCTTGGACAGGGACAATGAGCAGTTCTTC
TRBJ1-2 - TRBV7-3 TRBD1 CASSPTGTGDGYTF TGTGCCAGCAGCCCCACCGGGACAGGGGATGGCTACACCTTC
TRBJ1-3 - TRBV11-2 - CASSFRAVSGNTIYF TGTGCCAGCAGCTTCCGCGCGGTGTCTGGAAACACCATATATTTT
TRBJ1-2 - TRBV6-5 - CASSSTAYGYTF TGTGCCAGCAGTTCGACAGCGTATGGCTACACCTTC
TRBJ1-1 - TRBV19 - CASSTPTGGNTEAFF TGTGCCAGTAGTACACCCACCGGGGGGAACACTGAAGCTTTCTTT
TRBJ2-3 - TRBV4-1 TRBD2 CASSQLQTSGGASDTQYF TGCGCCAGCAGCCAACTCCAGACTAGCGGGGGGGCCTCAGATACGCAGTATTTT
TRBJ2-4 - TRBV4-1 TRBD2 CASSQARTSGGLAKNIQYF TGCGCCAGCAGCCAAGCGAGGACTAGCGGGGGTTTAGCCAAAAACATTCAGTACTTC
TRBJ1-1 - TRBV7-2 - CASSLEQLTEAFF TGTGCCAGCAGCTTAGAACAGCTCACTGAAGCTTTCTTT
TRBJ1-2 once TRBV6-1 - CASSETTGYGYTF TGTGCCAGCAGTGAAACTACAGGGTACGGCTACACCTTC
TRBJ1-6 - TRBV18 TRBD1 CASSRTGETYNSPLHF TGTGCCAGCTCACGGACAGGGGAGACCTATAATTCACCCCTCCACTTT
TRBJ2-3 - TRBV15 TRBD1 CATSRLQGARTDTQYF TGTGCCACCAGCAGACTACAGGGGGCTAGAACAGATACGCAGTATTTT
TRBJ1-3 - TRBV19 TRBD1 CATGDRNSGNTIYF TGTGCCACCGGGGACAGGAACTCTGGAAACACCATATATTTT
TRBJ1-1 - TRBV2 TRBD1 CASWGTEVNTEAFF TGTGCCAGCTGGGGGACAGAGGTAAACACTGAAGCTTTCTTT
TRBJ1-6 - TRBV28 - CASSLAPERQYNSPLHF TGTGCCAGCAGTTTAGCCCCAGAACGTCAATATAATTCACCCCTCCACTTT
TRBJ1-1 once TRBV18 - CASSPGQTNTEAFF TGTGCCAGCTCACCGGGGCAGACGAACACTGAAGCTTTCTTT
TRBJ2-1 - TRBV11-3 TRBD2 CASSSEGSGGGNEQFF TGTGCCAGCAGCTCCGAGGGAAGCGGGGGCGGGAATGAGCAGTTCTTC
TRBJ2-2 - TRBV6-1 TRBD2 CASSDRISGGAASTGELFF TGTGCCAGCAGTGATCGTATTAGCGGGGGGGCCGCGAGCACCGGGGAGCTGTTTTTT
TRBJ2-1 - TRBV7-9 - CASSFQGNEQFF TGTGCCAGCAGCTTCCAGGGGAATGAGCAGTTCTTC
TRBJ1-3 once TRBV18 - CASLRTPAANTIYF TGTGCCAGCCTACGTACCCCAGCGGCGAACACCATATATTTT
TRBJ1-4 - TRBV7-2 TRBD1 CASSLGGQGEKLFF TGTGCCAGCAGCTTAGGGGGACAGGGTGAAAAACTGTTTTTT
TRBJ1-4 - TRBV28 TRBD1 CASSLETGANEKLFF TGTGCCAGCAGTTTAGAGACAGGGGCTAATGAAAAACTGTTTTTT
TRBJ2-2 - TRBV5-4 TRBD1 CASSRQGANTGELFF TGTGCCAGCAGCCGACAGGGGGCGAACACCGGGGAGCTGTTTTTT
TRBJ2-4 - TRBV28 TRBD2 CASSFPRGGRAPGEAKNIQYF TGTGCCAGCAGTTTTCCCCGGGGCGGGAGGGCCCCGGGAGAAGCCAAAAACATTCAGTACTTC
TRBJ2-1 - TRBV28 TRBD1 CASSFRDSSNEQFF TGTGCCAGCAGTTTTCGGGACAGTTCGAATGAGCAGTTCTTC